This T cell receptor beta chain is from a study of blood T cell repertoires in COVID-19. Study details: COVID-19 samples, acute and convalescent, were from the United States, Italy and Spain. Sample material is recorded as cDNA or gDNA derived from T cells, B-cell-depleted T cells, or PBMCs.

Original methodology: From reference gene primer amplification, estimates of nucleated cell counts were derived. TCRdb's table, derived via immunoSEQ multiplex PCR, lists solely in-frame clones and lacks some. D and trimming were read from the DNA, whereas the V and J calls and clone size are those reported in that table. The data show tens of thousands of clones, 79% seen once. V was shortened by 1 base and J by 6 bases, with 12 bases between the two germline ends. The germline V gene has CDR1 LGHDT and CDR2 YNNKEL (reference sequence). The CDR3 spans 14 residues. The origin of this receptor is a man in his 70s with acute or convalescent COVID-19. The sequenced material came from peripheral blood. The chain links TRBV3-1 (or the pseudogene TRBV3-2) to TRBJ2-5, with D possibly TRBD2 on 6 matching bases. CDR3 sequence (DNA): TGTGCCAGCAGCCAAGGCCGGGACTCCCAGACCCAGTACTTC. Its protein is CASSQGRDSQTQYF.